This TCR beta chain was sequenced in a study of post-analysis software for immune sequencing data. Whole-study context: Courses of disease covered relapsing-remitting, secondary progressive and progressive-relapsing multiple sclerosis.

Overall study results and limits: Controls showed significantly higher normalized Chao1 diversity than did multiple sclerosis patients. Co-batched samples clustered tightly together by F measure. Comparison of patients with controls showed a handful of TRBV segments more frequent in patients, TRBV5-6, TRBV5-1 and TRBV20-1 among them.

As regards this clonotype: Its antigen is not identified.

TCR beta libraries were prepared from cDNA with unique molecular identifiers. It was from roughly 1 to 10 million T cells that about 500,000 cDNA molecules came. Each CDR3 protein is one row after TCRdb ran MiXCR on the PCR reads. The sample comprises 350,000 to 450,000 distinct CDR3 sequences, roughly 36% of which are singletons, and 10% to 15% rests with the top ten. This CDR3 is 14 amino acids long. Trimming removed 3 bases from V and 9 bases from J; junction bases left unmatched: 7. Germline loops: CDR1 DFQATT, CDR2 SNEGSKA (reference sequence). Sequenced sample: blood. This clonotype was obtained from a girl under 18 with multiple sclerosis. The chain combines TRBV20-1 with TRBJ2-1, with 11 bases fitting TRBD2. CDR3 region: CSASSGGGPAEQFF. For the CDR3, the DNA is TGCAGTGCTAGTAGCGGGGGGGGGCCAGCTGAGCAGTTCTTC.